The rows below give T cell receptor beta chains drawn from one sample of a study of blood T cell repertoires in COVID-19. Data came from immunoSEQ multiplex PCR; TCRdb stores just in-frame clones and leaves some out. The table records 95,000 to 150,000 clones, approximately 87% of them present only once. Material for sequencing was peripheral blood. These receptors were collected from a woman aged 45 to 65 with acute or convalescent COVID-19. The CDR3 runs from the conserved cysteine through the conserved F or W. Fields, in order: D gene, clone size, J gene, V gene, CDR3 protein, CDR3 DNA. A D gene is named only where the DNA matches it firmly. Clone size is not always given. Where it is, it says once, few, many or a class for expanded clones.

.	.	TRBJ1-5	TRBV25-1	CASSDVEGVQPQHF	TGTGCCAGCAGTGATGTGGAGGGTGTTCAGCCCCAGCATTTT
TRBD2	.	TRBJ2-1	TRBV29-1	CSVVTSGIYNEQFF	TGCAGCGTCGTAACTAGCGGGATCTACAATGAGCAGTTCTTC
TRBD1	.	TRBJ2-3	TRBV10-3	CAIKQGSPDTQYF	TGTGCCATCAAACAGGGGAGCCCAGATACGCAGTATTTT
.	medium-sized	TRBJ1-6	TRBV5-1	CASSPEDRSSYNSPLHF	TGCGCCAGCAGCCCTGAAGATAGGAGCTCCTATAATTCACCCCTCCACTTT
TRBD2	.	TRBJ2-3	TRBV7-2	CASSLSSLAGRRSQYF	TGTGCCAGCAGCTTATCTTCACTAGCGGGTAGAAGGTCGCAGTATTTT
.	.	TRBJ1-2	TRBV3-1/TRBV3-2	CASSLRQFGGYTF	TGTGCCAGCAGCCTTCGACAGTTTGGGGGCTACACCTTC
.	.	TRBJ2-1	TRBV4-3	CASSQGRGFLDEQFF	TGCGCCAGCAGCCAAGGGCGAGGATTTCTCGATGAGCAGTTCTTC
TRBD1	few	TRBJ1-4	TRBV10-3	CAIGVSGTAEKLFF	TGTGCCATCGGTGTCTCCGGGACAGCCGAAAAACTGTTTTTT
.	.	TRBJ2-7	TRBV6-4	CASSEAGETYEQYF	TGTGCCAGCAGTGAAGCAGGGGAGACCTACGAGCAGTACTTC
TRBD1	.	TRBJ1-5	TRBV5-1	CASSSGTENQPQHF	TGCGCCAGCAGCTCTGGGACAGAGAATCAGCCCCAGCATTTT
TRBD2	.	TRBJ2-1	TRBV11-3	CASSLASGGAVNEQFF	TGTGCCAGCAGCTTAGCGTCGGGGGGGGCCGTCAATGAGCAGTTCTTC
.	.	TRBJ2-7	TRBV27	CASSLTISQRYEQYF	TGTGCCAGCAGTTTAACAATATCTCAGCGGTACGAGCAGTACTTC
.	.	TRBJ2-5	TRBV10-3	CAISVRRETQYF	TGTGCCATCAGTGTACGGCGGGAGACCCAGTACTTC
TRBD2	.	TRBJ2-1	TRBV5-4	CASSSAGGGDEQFF	TGTGCCAGCAGCTCAGCGGGAGGTGGCGATGAGCAGTTCTTC
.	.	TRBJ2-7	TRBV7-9	CAAERGSMDEQYF	TGTGCCGCCGAGAGGGGGAGTATGGACGAGCAGTACTTC
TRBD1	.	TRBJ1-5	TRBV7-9	CASSFGDSSLQPQHF	TGTGCCAGCAGCTTCGGGGACAGTTCTCTTCAGCCCCAGCATTTT
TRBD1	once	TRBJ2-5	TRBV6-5	CASRPTGGPGETQYF	TGTGCCAGCAGGCCGACAGGGGGGCCCGGAGAGACCCAGTACTTC
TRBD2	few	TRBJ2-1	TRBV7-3	CASSLQRGSYNEQFF	TGTGCCAGCAGCTTGCAGCGGGGGTCCTACAATGAGCAGTTCTTC
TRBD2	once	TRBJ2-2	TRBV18	CASSPVAGVDGELFF	TGTGCCAGCTCACCAGTAGCGGGAGTGGACGGGGAGCTGTTTTTT
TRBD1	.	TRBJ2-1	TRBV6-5	CASSPPGGYNEQFF	TGTGCCAGCTCTCCGCCAGGGGGATACAATGAGCAGTTCTTC
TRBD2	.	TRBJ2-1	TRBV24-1	CATSDPLSGGPYNEQFF	TGTGCCACCAGTGACCCCCTTAGCGGGGGGCCTTACAATGAGCAGTTCTTC
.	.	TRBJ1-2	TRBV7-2	CASSLESELYGYTF	TGTGCCAGCAGCTTAGAGTCCGAACTATATGGCTACACCTTC
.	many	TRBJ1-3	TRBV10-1	CARLDRGNTIYF	TGCGCCAGGCTCGACAGGGGAAACACCATATATTTT
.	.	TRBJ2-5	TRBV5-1	CASSGTAGSRETQYF	TGCGCCAGCAGCGGGACCGCGGGGTCAAGGGAGACCCAGTACTTC
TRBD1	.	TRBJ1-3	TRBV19	CASRPGDSSGNTIYF	TGTGCCAGTCGACCCGGGGACAGCTCTGGAAACACCATATATTTT
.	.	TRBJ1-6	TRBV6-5	CASSYLQGHGNSPLHF	TGTGCCAGCAGTTACTTGCAGGGCCATGGAAATTCACCCCTCCACTTT
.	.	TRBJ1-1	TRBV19	CASTDRRFFTEAFF	TGTGCCAGCACCGACAGGCGCTTTTTCACTGAAGCTTTCTTT
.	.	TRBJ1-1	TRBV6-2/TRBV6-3	CASSFYGETSEAFF	TGTGCCAGCAGTTTCTACGGGGAAACGAGTGAAGCTTTCTTT
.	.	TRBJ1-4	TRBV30	CAWSVGLNEKLFF	TGTGCCTGGAGTGTGGGACTTAATGAAAAACTGTTTTTT
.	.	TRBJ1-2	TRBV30	CAWSVRQERYGYTF	TGTGCCTGGAGTGTGAGACAGGAAAGATATGGCTACACCTTC
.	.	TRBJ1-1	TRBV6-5	CALGALRNTEAFF	TGTGCCCTAGGAGCCCTTAGGAACACTGAAGCTTTCTTT
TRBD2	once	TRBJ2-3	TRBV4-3	CASSQSREGRTDTQYF	TGCGCCAGCAGCCAGTCCCGGGAGGGCCGCACAGATACGCAGTATTTT
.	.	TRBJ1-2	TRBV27	CASRKINRDTNYGYTF	TGTGCCAGCAGAAAAATAAACCGGGACACCAACTATGGCTACACCTTC
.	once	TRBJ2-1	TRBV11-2	CASSLGGLYNEQFF	TGTGCCAGCAGCTTGGGGGGGCTTTACAATGAGCAGTTCTTC
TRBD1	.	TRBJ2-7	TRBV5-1	CASSPGTGFSYEQYF	TGCGCCAGCAGCCCCGGGACAGGTTTTTCCTACGAGCAGTACTTC
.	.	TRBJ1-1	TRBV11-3	CASSFERVTGAFF	TGTGCCAGCAGCTTCGAAAGAGTGACGGGAGCTTTCTTT
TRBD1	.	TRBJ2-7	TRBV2	CASRGTGRGEQYF	TGTGCCAGCAGAGGGACAGGTCGGGGCGAGCAGTACTTC
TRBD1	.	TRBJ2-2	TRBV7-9	CASSSDRGPTGELFF	TGTGCCAGCAGCTCGGACAGGGGGCCCACCGGGGAGCTGTTTTTT
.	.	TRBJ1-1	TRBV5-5	CASSLKRGAEAFF	TGTGCCAGCAGCTTGAAAAGGGGTGCTGAAGCTTTCTTT
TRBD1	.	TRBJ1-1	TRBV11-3	CASSLTPSGGTEAFF	TGTGCCAGCAGCTTAACCCCCTCAGGGGGAACTGAAGCTTTCTTT
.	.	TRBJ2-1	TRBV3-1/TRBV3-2	CASSHREPLNNEQFF	TGTGCCAGCAGCCACAGGGAACCACTGAACAATGAGCAGTTCTTC
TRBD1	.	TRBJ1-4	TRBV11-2	CASSSAGTGREKLFF	TGTGCCAGCAGCTCCGCCGGGACAGGGAGAGAAAAACTGTTTTTT
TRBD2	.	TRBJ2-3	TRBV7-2	CASRQGLAGWYTQYF	TGTGCCAGCAGACAAGGACTAGCGGGATGGTATACGCAGTATTTT
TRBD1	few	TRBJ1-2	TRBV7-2	CASSLLDRGYGYTF	TGTGCCAGCAGCCTTCTGGACAGGGGGTATGGCTACACCTTC
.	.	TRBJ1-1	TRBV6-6	CASSYILYTEAFF	TGTGCCAGCAGTTATATCTTATACACTGAAGCTTTCTTT